These T cell receptor beta chains were read from a single sample in a study of T cells expressing NK-cell markers. TCRdb reprocessed the 5' RACE reads, keeping one entry per CDR3 protein, no DNA. The listing contains about 460,000 distinct CDR3 sequences. Sequencing was carried out using blood T cells: a sorted CD56 or NKG2C T cell subset, CD4+ or CD8+ T cells, or bulk PBMC T cells (not recorded which). These receptors came from a woman in her forties or fifties in good health. CDR3s include the opening cysteine and the closing phenylalanine or tryptophan.

J gene | V gene | CDR3 protein
TRBJ2-7 | TRBV29-1 | CSVEGEAYEQYF
TRBJ1-5 | TRBV6-2/TRBV6-3 | CASSRPNRVGNQPQHF
TRBJ2-7 | TRBV29-1 | CSVVTSGPYGQYF
TRBJ1-5 | TRBV18 | CASSPNLPGHISNQPQHF
TRBJ2-7 | TRBV25-1 | CASTRGDRGEQYF
TRBJ2-5 | TRBV11-2 | CASSLVPVQETQYF
TRBJ2-7 | TRBV7-6 | CASSLIQGQEQYF
TRBJ2-1 | TRBV4-1 | CASSLLLAGLGNEQFF
TRBJ2-3 | TRBV10-2 | CASRGLAERTDTQYF
TRBJ2-1 | TRBV29-1 | CSVTEGGSDYNEQFF
TRBJ1-2 | TRBV12-3/TRBV12-4 | CASRRNGVYGYTF
TRBJ2-2 | TRBV12-3/TRBV12-4 | CASSHLAGGANTGELFF
TRBJ2-3 | TRBV11-3 | CASSPGGGSTDTQYF
TRBJ2-2 | TRBV14 | CASSQISGRVNTGELFF
TRBJ1-2 | TRBV5-1 | CASSSGHSRSSPYGYTF
TRBJ1-1 | TRBV5-5 | CASSWTQDEAFF
TRBJ1-1 | TRBV11-2 | CASSFGITNTEAFF
TRBJ1-5 | TRBV27 | CASSLEGIRSQPQHF
TRBJ2-3 | TRBV6-5 | CASSYTWTGGGTDTQYF
TRBJ2-5 | TRBV29-1 | CTILGRGETQYF
TRBJ2-1 | TRBV2 | CASQRGSGSYSNEQFF
TRBJ2-6 | TRBV3-1 | CASRGGANVLTF
TRBJ2-2 | TRBV5-6 | CASSLVLREGPDTGELFF
TRBJ2-1 | TRBV3-1 | CASSQDVGGYTTPFF
TRBJ2-3 | TRBV2 | CASSEIRVPGADTQYF
TRBJ2-5 | TRBV6-2/TRBV6-3 | CASSYGTAEETQYF
TRBJ2-2 | TRBV6-2/TRBV6-3 | CASSSLATLPGELFF
TRBJ2-1 | TRBV4-1 | CASSQPLQGGNEQFF
TRBJ2-1 | TRBV7-3 | CASSLTRKHEQFF
TRBJ2-1 | TRBV12-3/TRBV12-4 | CASSRTGGVEQFF
TRBJ2-1 | TRBV5-1 | CASSLPRTQAYNEQFF
TRBJ1-1 | TRBV12-3/TRBV12-4 | CASSFIAHTEAFF
TRBJ2-5 | TRBV24-1 | CATSHGQALQETQYF
TRBJ2-5 | TRBV6-2/TRBV6-3 | CASSYSLAGGLETQYF
TRBJ1-3 | TRBV12-3/TRBV12-4 | CASSSKTGPGNTIYF
TRBJ2-2 | TRBV13 | CASSQDLSTGELFF
TRBJ2-5 | TRBV5-1 | CASSLGLAGVVIGETQYF
TRBJ2-1 | TRBV24-1 | CATSGYGTAHNEQFF
TRBJ1-5 | TRBV3-1 | CASIGYYQPQHF
TRBJ2-1 | TRBV9 | CASSDWPVSSYNEQFF